The clone carrying this T cell receptor beta chain showed up just a few times. The antigen is undetermined. CDR1 is DFQATT, CDR2 SNEGSKA, per germline (reference sequence). Trimming removed 1 base from V and 3 bases from J, with 10 bases in between. The CDR3 sequence is 14 residues long. The study recruited healthy Caucasian donors from Russia who were aged about 6 to 95. The authors drew approximately 9 milliliters of peripheral blood from each donor. With a J-beta primer mix and a sample-barcoded 5' primer, a second PCR ran about 7 to 12 cycles. MiXCR, run by TCRdb on the 5' RACE reads, gives a single entry per CDR3 protein. The sample yields some 900,000 distinct CDR3 sequences, 45% to 50% seen once. The data were taken from a study of blood T cells in healthy people across ages. Study results and caveats: Diversity figures derived from one million T cells were judged to underestimate the true value.

The V gene is TRBV20-1, the J gene TRBJ1-5; no clear D gene. Sequencing input: blood. The sequence derives from a man younger than 40 in good health. The CDR3: CSARAKGPNQPQHF. CDR3 coding DNA: TGCAGTGCTAGAGCGAAAGGCCCCAATCAGCCCCAGCATTTT.